These 31 T cell receptor beta chains were sequenced from one sample in a study of cytomegalovirus exposure and HLA in healthy donors. Profiling relied on immunoSEQ multiplex PCR, and the TCRdb table lists in-frame clones only, not all of them. The sample lists 200,000 to 250,000 clones; 87% were seen once. The sample consisted of PBMCs. These receptors all come from a man aged 18 to 30 in good health and CMV-seronegative.

The DNA for the CDR3 is TGTGCCAGCAGCTCCAGGACTAGCGGGGGGGCAGATACGCAGTATTTT. It specifies CASSSRTSGGADTQYF. The chain couples TRBV11-3 to TRBJ2-3, with 15 bases that match TRBD2. CDR1 SGHNT and CDR2 YENEEA come from the germline V gene. V shed 4 bases, J shed 4 bases, and the junction held 3 bases outside the gene matches. This CDR3 region has 16 residues.

This clone was seen only once. The chain combines TRBV4-1 with TRBJ1-6, with D possibly TRBD1 on 6 matching bases. In germline, CDR1 is MGHRA, CDR2 YSYEKL. The CDR3 extends over 16 amino acids. V was shortened by 2 bases and J by 7 bases, with 15 bases between the two germline ends. DNA for the CDR3: TGCGCCAGCAGCCAAACAGGGCCCCCGGAGAATTCACCCCTCCACTTT. Its protein product is CASSQTGPPENSPLHF.

The rearrangement joins TRBV6-1 to TRBJ1-1; the D is unclear. V was trimmed by 2 bases and J by 4 bases, leaving 11 bases between them. The germline V gene has CDR1 MNHNS and CDR2 SASEGT. This CDR3 is 14 amino acids long. The CDR3 DNA reads TGTGCCAGCAGTGAACCGGGGTGGGTCACTGAAGCTTTCTTT. Amino acids: CASSEPGWVTEAFF.

V gene TRBV4-3 combines with J gene TRBJ2-1; 9 bases are a match to TRBD2. The CDR3 spans 16 residues. Germline lookup yields CDR1 LGHNA and CDR2 YSLEER. V lost 3 bases and J lost 8; bases outside the gene matches: 11. CDR3 region: CASSQGVWRGGDEQFF. The CDR3 DNA follows: TGCGCCAGCAGCCAGGGGGTCTGGCGGGGGGGCGATGAGCAGTTCTTC.

J is TRBJ1-1 and V is TRBV4-3, with a possible D match to TRBD1 (5 bases). This CDR3 is built from 15 residues. Germline values: CDR1 LGHNA, CDR2 YSLEER. Deletions cut 4 bases from V and 8 bases from J, with 20 bases between. CDR3 protein: CASSLGSGEPGEAFF. In DNA, the CDR3 is TGCGCCAGCAGCCTCGGCTCGGGGGAGCCGGGGGAAGCTTTCTTT.

This CDR3 reads CASSPSGSPSYEQYF. The CDR3 bases are TGTGCCAGCAGTCCGAGCGGGAGCCCCTCCTACGAGCAGTACTTC. This chain joins TRBV27 and TRBJ2-7; 8 nucleotides agree with TRBD2. With V trimmed by 5 bases and J by 0 bases, 6 bases remained unmatched. The CDR3 has 15 amino acids. Per the germline V gene, CDR1 is MNHEY and CDR2 is SMNVEV (reference sequence).

The chain uses TRBV7-9 and TRBJ2-1, with TRBD2 matching 13 bases. CDR3 length equals 19 residues. The V gene end was trimmed by 5 bases and the J gene end by 0 bases; junction bases not matched to a gene: 10. CDR1 SEHNR and CDR2 FQNEAQ come from the germline V gene (reference sequence). The CDR3 reads CASSHGTSGMIISYNEQFF. The CDR3 nucleotides are TGTGCCAGCAGCCACGGGACTAGCGGGATGATAATCTCCTACAATGAGCAGTTCTTC.

The CDR3 bases are TGTGCCAGCTCACTCCAGTTCCTTTCAAGCACAGATACGCAGTATTTT. Translating gives CASSLQFLSSTDTQYF. V is TRBV18 and J is TRBJ2-3; D gene ambiguous. The CDR3 is made up of 16 amino acids. The V end was cut by 4 bases, the J end by 0 bases, with 14 bases between. The germline gives CDR1 KGHSH, CDR2 LQKENI.

The rearrangement uses TRBV6-5 and TRBJ1-2; 9 positions agree with TRBD1. This CDR3 is 12 amino acids long. Trimming took 5 bases from V and 7 from J; bases not matched to a gene: 2. CDR1 is MNHEY and CDR2 is SVGAGI in the germline V gene. The CDR3 nucleotides read TGTGCCAGCAGTACAGGGGGCGTTGGCTACACCTTC. It yields the protein CASSTGGVGYTF.

The V call is TRBV9, the J call TRBJ2-7; perhaps TRBD1 as D (6 bases). V lost 0 bases, J lost 3 bases, and 13 bases lay in between. Germline V gives CDR1 SGDLS, CDR2 YYNGEE. This CDR3 is 15 amino acids long. CDR3 nucleotide sequence: TGTGCCAGCAGCGTAGGAGGAACAGGGTTCTACGAGCAGTACTTC. Amino acids: CASSVGGTGFYEQYF. Filled out from reference TRBV9 and TRBJ2-7, the complete variable domain reads DSGVTQTPKHLITATGQRVTLRCSPRSGDLSVYWYQQSLDQGLQFLIQYYNGEERAKGNILERFSAQQFPDLHSELNLSSLELGDSALYFCASSVGGTGFYEQYFGPGTRLTVT.

In the case of this clone: At one boundary the junction diverges from the germline segment, which might be a read error. The chain carries TRBV13 and TRBJ1-2, with a tentative D call TRBD1 (6 bases). The CDR3 is 15 residues long. The germline V gene has CDR1 PRHDT and CDR2 FYEKMQ (reference sequence). The CDR3 is CASSLGTFEGDGYTF. The CDR3, as DNA: TGTGCCAGCAGCCTAGGTACATTTGAGGGGGATGGCTACACCTTC.

This clone was detected once. The chain joins TRBV4-3 to TRBJ1-2; D gene ambiguous. Germline loops: CDR1 LGHNA, CDR2 YSLEER. Trimming took 2 bases from V and 8 from J, leaving 9 bases between them. The CDR3 spans 12 residues. The CDR3 spells CASSQPGEGYTF. The CDR3 nucleotides read TGCGCCAGCAGCCAACCCGGTGAGGGCTACACCTTC.

This clone was counted a few times. This chain links TRBV20-1 with TRBJ1-1; D not certain. CDR1 and CDR2 (germline): DFQATT, SNEGSKA (reference sequence). The CDR3 spans 11 residues. V lost 3 bases to trimming and J lost 7 bases, with 9 bases between them. The CDR3: CSASVDSEAFF. In nucleotides, the CDR3 is TGCAGTGCTAGTGTAGATAGTGAAGCTTTCTTT.

The rearrangement uses TRBV9 and TRBJ2-2, with 7 nucleotides matching TRBD1. Germline CDR1 and CDR2: SGDLS and YYNGEE. The CDR3 has 16 residues. Unmatched junction bases numbered 8, after V lost 4 bases and J lost 2 bases. The CDR3 coding sequence is TGTGCCAGCAGCCCCCGAGGGGACAGAAACACCGGGGAGCTGTTTTTT. This codes for CASSPRGDRNTGELFF.

V usage is TRBV7-9 and J usage is TRBJ2-1, with D tentatively TRBD1 (6 bases). The CDR3 loop spans 14 amino acids. The germline V gene encodes CDR1 SEHNR and CDR2 FQNEAQ (reference sequence). Trimming removed 3 bases from V and 9 bases from J, with 15 bases in between. CDR3 residues: CASSFRRVGGEQFF. CDR3 coding DNA: TGTGCCAGCAGCTTCCGTCGGGTAGGGGGTGAGCAGTTCTTC.

This clone was seen a few times. The rearrangement joins TRBV2 to TRBJ2-7; 11 nucleotides agree with TRBD2. This CDR3 contains 12 residues. Looked up from germline, CDR1 is SNHLY and CDR2 is FYNNEI. The V gene end was trimmed by 8 bases and the J gene end by 5 bases; junction bases not matched to a gene: 2. DNA of the CDR3: TGTGCCAGCCTGGGACTAGCGGACGAGCAGTACTTC. It codes for CASLGLADEQYF.

The J gene is TRBJ2-7, the V gene TRBV5-6; 9 nucleotides line up with TRBD1. V was clipped by 4 bases and J by 7 bases; unmatched bases: 9. The CDR3 totals 14 residues. The V gene's germline CDR1 is SGHDT and CDR2 YYEEEE. CDR3 in amino acids: CASSPGQGGREQYF. The CDR3 bases are TGTGCCAGCAGCCCGGGACAGGGAGGAAGGGAGCAGTACTTC.

Only one count was recorded for this clone. Other DNA sequences of this sample code for an identical CDR3. This chain links TRBV5-1 with TRBJ2-5; perhaps TRBD1 as D (6 bases). Trimming left V 0 bases short and J 4 bases short, with 7 bases between. This CDR3 is 13 amino acids long. Germline V gene data show CDR1 as SGHRS and CDR2 as YFSETQ. The CDR3 protein is CASSLGGGETQYF. Written as DNA, the CDR3 is TGCGCCAGCAGCTTGGGAGGGGGAGAGACCCAGTACTTC.

The chain couples TRBV25-1 to TRBJ2-7; no clear D gene. CDR1 is MGHDK, CDR2 SYGVNS, per germline. This CDR3 region has 11 residues. Trimming took 6 bases from V and 9 from J, leaving 12 bases between them. The CDR3 DNA is TGTGCCAGCAGCTCCAAAGTAGCGCAGTACTTC. Its protein is CASSSKVAQYF.

The V call is TRBV10-3, the J call TRBJ2-1; TRBD2 agrees at 7 bases. V lost 7 bases and J lost 7; bases outside the gene matches: 13. Germline V gene sequence: CDR1 ENHRY, CDR2 SYGVKD. This CDR3 spans 15 amino acids. This CDR3 is CAINQPSGGRNEQFF. CDR3 nucleotide sequence: TGTGCCATCAACCAGCCGTCGGGGGGTCGGAATGAGCAGTTCTTC.

V usage is TRBV19 and J usage is TRBJ2-3; D possibly corresponds to TRBD2 (5 bases). The CDR3 is 14 amino acids. Trimming left V 2 bases short and J 4 bases short, with 10 bases between. From germline, CDR1 is LNHDA and CDR2 SQIVND (reference sequence). CDR3 bases: TGTGCCAGTAGTATACGGGATGGGGCAGATACGCAGTATTTT. Residues: CASSIRDGADTQYF. Using reference TRBV19 and TRBJ2-3 for the parts outside the CDR3, the full variable domain is DGGITQSPKYLFRKEGQNVTLSCEQNLNHDAMYWYRQDPGQGLRLIYYSQIVNDFQKGDIAEGYSVSREKKESFPLTVTSAQKNPTAFYLCASSIRDGADTQYFGPGTRLTVL.

The chain links TRBV18 to TRBJ1-5; D might be TRBD1 (6 bases). Trimming pared 5 bases from V and 0 bases from J, leaving 11 bases between. Germline lookup yields CDR1 KGHSH and CDR2 LQKENI. CDR3 length: 15 residues. CDR3 nucleotides: TGTGCCAGCTCAGAGGGGGTCAATAGCAATCAGCCCCAGCATTTT. Translating gives CASSEGVNSNQPQHF.

The genes are TRBV6-1 and TRBJ2-7, with a weak D call TRBD1 (6 bases). V was trimmed by 1 base and J by 4 bases, leaving 14 bases between them. The CDR3 totals 15 residues. Germline assignment: CDR1 MNHNS and CDR2 SASEGT. DNA of the CDR3: TGTGCCAGCAGTGAAGGTGGCAGGGGATCGTACGAGCAGTACTTC. This translates into CASSEGGRGSYEQYF.

The rearrangement links TRBV6-5 to TRBJ1-6; D gene uncertain. Trimming removed 6 bases at V and 5 bases at J, with 8 bases between. This CDR3 region has 13 residues. The germline V gene has CDR1 MNHEY and CDR2 SVGAGI. CDR3 sequence: CASRALNNSPLHF. CDR3 DNA: TGTGCCAGCAGGGCACTAAATAATTCACCCCTCCACTTT.

This chain links TRBV7-7 with TRBJ2-3, with a tentative D call TRBD2 (6 bases). Germline CDR1 reads SSHAT; CDR2 reads FNYEAQ (reference sequence). This CDR3 contains 17 residues. The CDR3 DNA reads as TGTGCTAGCGACCTAGGAGGAACTAGCTGCCTCACAGATACGCAGTATTTT. It specifies CASDLGGTSCLTDTQYF.

The chain is built from TRBV7-9 and TRBJ1-1; D is possibly TRBD1 (6 bases). Germline V gives CDR1 SEHNR, CDR2 FQNEAQ (reference sequence). CDR3 length equals 13 residues. Trimming removed 8 bases at V and 2 bases at J, with 12 bases between. The chain's CDR3 is CASGKQGNTEAFF. Here the CDR3 DNA reads TGTGCCAGCGGCAAACAGGGAAACACTGAAGCTTTCTTT.

This chain connects TRBV4-3 to TRBJ1-1, with D possibly TRBD1 on 5 matching bases. Germline loops: CDR1 LGHNA, CDR2 YSLEER. The length of the CDR3 is 15 residues. V dropped 0 bases and J dropped 0 bases, with 8 bases sitting between them. The CDR3 nucleotides are TGCGCCAGCAGCCAAGATGAAGGGGTGAACACTGAAGCTTTCTTT. Residues: CASSQDEGVNTEAFF.

V and J are TRBV7-9 and TRBJ2-7; 8 bases match TRBD2. The junction had 11 bases not matched to a gene; V was cut back by 1 base and J by 0 bases. The CDR3 covers 18 residues. Germline loops: CDR1 SEHNR, CDR2 FQNEAQ (reference sequence). The CDR3 protein is CASSLGGSGGLSSYEQYF. The CDR3 DNA reads TGTGCCAGCAGCTTAGGTGGCAGCGGGGGACTCAGCTCCTACGAGCAGTACTTC. Supplemented by reference TRBV7-9 and TRBJ2-7, the full variable domain reads DTGVSQNPRHKITKRGQNVTFRCDPISEHNRLYWYRQTLGQGPEFLTYFQNEAQLEKSRLLSDRFSAERPKGSFSTLEIQRTEQGDSAMYLCASSLGGSGGLSSYEQYFGPGTRLTVT.

The V gene is TRBV11-2, the J gene TRBJ1-2; D remains ambiguous. The CDR3 loop spans 14 amino acids. Germline CDR1 is SGHAT and CDR2 is FQNNGV. V gave up 1 base and J gave up 8 bases, with 14 bases separating them. CDR3: CASSLVGQASGYTF. CDR3 bases: TGTGCCAGCAGCTTAGTTGGTCAGGCCTCGGGCTACACCTTC. Filled out from reference TRBV11-2 and TRBJ1-2, the complete variable domain reads EAGVAQSPRYKIIEKRQSVAFWCNPISGHATLYWYQQILGQGPKLLIQFQNNGVVDDSQLPKDRFSAERLKGVDSTLKIQPAKLEDSAVYLCASSLVGQASGYTFGSGTRLTVV.

This chain uses TRBV5-1 with TRBJ2-7, with D tentatively TRBD2 (6 bases). The V gene lost 5 bases and the J gene lost 12 bases, with 18 bases spanning the gap. The CDR3 contains 12 residues. In germline, CDR1 is SGHRS, CDR2 YFSETQ. The CDR3 loop is CASRGDSSAVYF. CDR3 nucleotides: TGCGCCAGCAGGGGGGACTCCTCAGCGGTGTACTTC.

V usage is TRBV7-2 and J usage is TRBJ1-2; 9 nucleotides agree with TRBD1. The CDR3 covers 15 residues. CDR1 and CDR2 from the germline V gene are SGHTA and FQGNSA. V shed 5 bases, J shed 4 bases, and the junction held 8 bases outside the gene matches. The CDR3, as DNA: TGTGCCAGCAGCAAAGGGACAGGGAGTGGCTATGGCTACACCTTC. This translates into CASSKGTGSGYGYTF.